One sample yielded the 28 T cell receptor beta chains listed below, sequenced in a study of vaccination effects on CD4 cells after COVID-19. The protocol was immunoSEQ multiplex PCR, while the TCRdb copy is restricted to in-frame clones and leaves out a portion. The sample has nearly 35,000 clones, roughly 80% seen once. No antigen has been identified for these receptors. Subsequent to a culture period of 10 to 11 days, CD4+ T cells were isolated. This individual contracted SARS-CoV-2 between March and December 2020, as verified by PCR. Vaccination of participants consisted of two doses of either the BNT162b2 or mRNA-1273 vaccine. The specimen was CD4+ T cells from PBMCs cultured without peptide, collected after COVID-19 vaccination. Every receptor here comes from a human donor who had a prior SARS-CoV-2 infection.

The chain recombines TRBV7-9 with TRBJ2-7, with no clear D. The V end was cut by 5 bases, the J end by 6 bases, with 11 bases between. Per germline, CDR1 SEHNR and CDR2 FQNEAQ (reference sequence). The CDR3 loop spans 12 amino acids. The CDR3 DNA follows: TGTGCCAGCAGCATGGATTCTCCCGAGCAGTACTTC. It encodes CASSMDSPEQYF.

This clone was seen more than once but under ten times. This chain connects TRBV11-3 to TRBJ2-3; D is unresolved. The CDR3 consists of 15 residues. V was clipped by 1 base and J by 2 bases, with 10 bases between them. In germline, CDR1 is SGHNT, CDR2 YENEEA. This CDR3 reads CASSLGGGNTDTQYF. The CDR3 nucleotides are TGTGCCAGCAGCTTAGGTGGTGGGAACACAGATACGCAGTATTTT.

The chain joins TRBV5-4 to TRBJ1-6, with D maybe TRBD1 (6 bases). The length of the CDR3 is 14 residues. In germline, CDR1 is SGHNT, CDR2 YYREEE (reference sequence). Deletions cut 4 bases from V and 6 bases from J, with 11 bases between. The CDR3 DNA reads as TGTGCCAGCAGCGCCACAGGGTTTAATTCACCCCTCCACTTT. Protein sequence: CASSATGFNSPLHF.

The chain uses TRBV18 and TRBJ1-4; D unresolved. The V gene lost 3 bases and the J gene lost 3 bases, with 8 bases spanning the gap. The V gene's germline CDR1 is KGHSH and CDR2 LQKENI. The CDR3 runs 14 residues. The CDR3 is CASSPGGANEKLFF. The CDR3 region has the DNA TGTGCCAGCTCACCTGGCGGGGCTAATGAAAAACTGTTTTTT.

The rearrangement uses TRBV18 and TRBJ2-1; D is perhaps TRBD1 (6 bases). The germline V gene has CDR1 KGHSH and CDR2 LQKENI. The CDR3 extends over 16 amino acids. V shed 4 bases and J shed 2 bases, with 15 bases lying between them. The CDR3 loop is CASSLGTPGPYNEQFF. CDR3 nucleotides: TGTGCCAGCTCACTAGGGACACCGGGCCCCTACAATGAGCAGTTCTTC.

This sequence joins TRBV19 and TRBJ2-7; the match to TRBD2 covers 9 bases. This CDR3 region has 17 residues. Germline trimming cut 2 bases from V and 4 bases from J; bases unmatched to any gene: 12. Germline assignment: CDR1 LNHDA and CDR2 SQIVND (reference sequence). CDR3 sequence reads: CASSIMAGGLSDYEQYF. CDR3 nucleotides: TGTGCCAGTAGTATAATGGCGGGAGGGTTGTCGGATTACGAGCAGTACTTC.

The V call is TRBV11-2, the J call TRBJ1-5; D might be TRBD1 (5 bases). The V end was cut by 4 bases, the J end by 5 bases, with 12 bases between. Germline V gene sequence: CDR1 SGHAT, CDR2 FQNNGV. The CDR3 has 14 amino acids. Here the CDR3 DNA reads TGTGCCAGCAGCTACTCCGGGGGTGATCAGCCCCAGCATTTT. It specifies CASSYSGGDQPQHF.

The rearrangement uses TRBV5-1 and TRBJ1-2, with no clear D. CDR1 and CDR2 (germline): SGHRS, YFSETQ. CDR3 length: 14 residues. V was shortened by 0 bases and J by 8 bases, with 14 bases between the two germline ends. The CDR3 DNA sequence: TGCGCCAGCAGCTTGGCGGAGACTCAAGGGGGCTACACCTTC. Its translation is CASSLAETQGGYTF.

The gene calls are TRBV2 and TRBJ1-5; D is undetermined. CDR3 length: 15 residues. Germline V gives CDR1 SNHLY, CDR2 FYNNEI. V was pared by 2 bases and J by 1 base, with 9 bases between. The DNA of the CDR3 is TGTGCCAGCAGTGAATCTTTGCCGAGCAATCAGCCCCAGCATTTT. Protein sequence: CASSESLPSNQPQHF.

The chain links TRBV2 to TRBJ1-2, with 8 bases that match TRBD1. CDR1 is SNHLY, CDR2 FYNNEI, per germline. The CDR3 contains 13 residues. V trimming: 10 bases; J trimming: 0 bases; junction bases outside the gene matches: 4. The CDR3 DNA sequence: TGTGCCACCTCGACAGGGGCTAACTATGGCTACACCTTC. It is translated as CATSTGANYGYTF.

This chain links TRBV9 with TRBJ1-6; 7 bases are a match to TRBD1. V lost 0 bases and J lost 10; bases outside the gene matches: 7. Germline V gives CDR1 SGDLS, CDR2 YYNGEE. This CDR3 comprises 15 residues. This CDR3 is CASSVEGPGGSPLHF. The CDR3 DNA reads TGTGCCAGCAGCGTAGAGGGACCAGGGGGGTCACCCCTCCACTTT.

This clone is medium-sized (0.01 to 0.1%) within its sample. The gene calls are TRBV19 and TRBJ2-7; D is possibly TRBD2 (6 bases). The germline V gene encodes CDR1 LNHDA and CDR2 SQIVND (reference sequence). V lost 6 bases and J lost 1, with 13 bases in between. The CDR3 has 14 residues. In DNA, the CDR3 is TGTGCCAGTAGGGATCGGGGGAATTCCTACGAGCAGTACTTC. It specifies CASRDRGNSYEQYF.

This chain joins TRBV18 and TRBJ1-2; D uncertain. V was pared by 2 bases and J by 0 bases, with 10 bases between. Germline V CDR1 and CDR2: KGHSH, LQKENI. CDR3 length equals 15 residues. For the CDR3, the DNA is TGTGCCAGCTCACCATCTGTAGATCCTAACTATGGCTACACCTTC. Translation: CASSPSVDPNYGYTF.

V gene TRBV7-9 combines with J gene TRBJ1-1; tentative D call: TRBD1 (5 bases). The ends were cut back, 3 bases at V and 6 bases at J, with 17 bases in the middle. Germline loops: CDR1 SEHNR, CDR2 FQNEAQ (reference sequence). The CDR3 spans 15 residues. The CDR3 spells CASSFLAQGLSEAFF. In DNA form, the CDR3 reads TGTGCCAGCAGCTTTTTGGCGCAGGGCTTATCTGAAGCTTTCTTT.

This clone was seen only once. This chain links TRBV10-3 with TRBJ1-1; D remains ambiguous. The V and J ends lost 5 bases and 1 base respectively, with 8 bases between them. CDR3 length: 13 residues. Germline CDR1 reads ENHRY; CDR2 reads SYGVKD. The CDR3 loop is CAISPSGNTEAFF. CDR3 nucleotides: TGTGCCATCAGTCCCTCAGGGAACACTGAAGCTTTCTTT.

This chain joins TRBV7-9 and TRBJ1-1, with TRBD1 identical over 9 bases. The CDR3 has 16 residues. Germline loops: CDR1 SEHNR, CDR2 FQNEAQ (reference sequence). The J segment lost 0 bases and the V segment lost 5 bases, leaving 7 bases of the junction unmatched. CDR3 sequence (DNA): TGTGCCAGCAGCCCCGACAGGGGGTTCGTGAACACTGAAGCTTTCTTT. Its protein is CASSPDRGFVNTEAFF.

The chain recombines TRBV5-6 with TRBJ2-1, with 10 positions matching TRBD2. This CDR3 is built from 16 residues. CDR1 is SGHDT, CDR2 YYEEEE, per germline. The V gene end was trimmed by 2 bases and the J gene end by 6 bases; junction bases not matched to a gene: 8. The CDR3 loop reads CASSFSLAGFVNEQFF. DNA of the CDR3: TGTGCCAGCAGCTTTTCACTAGCGGGGTTTGTCAATGAGCAGTTCTTC.

The chain joins TRBV10-3 to TRBJ1-1, with D possibly being TRBD1 (6 bases). V lost 5 bases and J 4 bases, leaving 11 bases between the germline ends. Germline V gene data show CDR1 as ENHRY and CDR2 as SYGVKD. CDR3 size: 13 residues. The DNA of the CDR3 is TGTGCCATCAGTACAGGGCAGGGCACTGAAGCTTTCTTT. It codes for CAISTGQGTEAFF.

The chain joins TRBV9 to TRBJ1-2; D is uncertain. Trimming took off 0 bases at V and 1 base at J, with 4 bases between the two ends. CDR1 is SGDLS, CDR2 YYNGEE, per germline. The length of the CDR3 is 13 residues. The CDR3 DNA is TGTGCCAGCAGCGTAGATGTTAACTATGGCTACACCTTC. It is translated as CASSVDVNYGYTF. The entire variable domain, with the rest obtained from reference TRBV9 and TRBJ1-2, is as follows: DSGVTQTPKHLITATGQRVTLRCSPRSGDLSVYWYQQSLDQGLQFLIQYYNGEERAKGNILERFSAQQFPDLHSELNLSSLELGDSALYFCASSVDVNYGYTFGSGTRLTVV.

The CDR3 here is CAISRQGLNYGGNYGYTF. CDR3 DNA sequence: TGTGCCATCAGCCGACAGGGACTTAACTATGGAGGTAACTATGGCTACACCTTC. The V call is TRBV10-3, the J call TRBJ1-2; TRBD1 matches at 7 bases. The germline CDR1 and CDR2 sequences are ENHRY and SYGVKD. The CDR3 runs 18 residues. V lost 6 bases and J lost 1; bases outside the gene matches: 17.

V gene TRBV5-6 combines with J gene TRBJ2-3; TRBD1 matches 7 bases. J was trimmed by 6 bases and V by 1 base; bases with no gene match: 14. The CDR3 runs 17 residues. Germline V gives CDR1 SGHDT, CDR2 YYEEEE. CDR3 region: CASSLSDPLKGADTQYF. In nucleotides, the CDR3 is TGTGCCAGCAGCTTGTCAGACCCCTTAAAGGGGGCGGATACGCAGTATTTT.

The chain carries TRBV11-2 and TRBJ2-1, with D perhaps matching TRBD2 (6 bases). The CDR3 extends over 15 amino acids. Germline assignment: CDR1 SGHAT and CDR2 FQNNGV. V lost 5 bases and J 2 bases, leaving 13 bases between the germline ends. This chain's CDR3 is CASSTLATPYNEQFF. In nucleotides, the CDR3 is TGTGCCAGCAGCACCCTAGCGACCCCCTACAATGAGCAGTTCTTC.

The chain combines TRBV5-1 with TRBJ2-1; 10 bases line up with TRBD2. There are 14 residues in the CDR3. CDR1 is SGHRS and CDR2 is YFSETQ in the germline V gene. The trim removed 6 bases at V and 2 bases at J, leaving 2 bases unmatched. The CDR3 protein is CASTSGSTYNEQFF. CDR3 coding DNA: TGCGCCAGCACTAGCGGGAGTACCTACAATGAGCAGTTCTTC.

This chain uses TRBV2 with TRBJ2-3, with D perhaps TRBD1 (5 bases). Between the trimmed V and J ends, which lost 6 bases and 6 bases, there was a span of 10 bases. This CDR3 is 12 amino acids long. Germline CDR1 is SNHLY and CDR2 is FYNNEI. CDR3 protein: CASSTGRDTQYF. The DNA for the CDR3 is TGTGCCAGCAGCACAGGAAGGGATACGCAGTATTTT.

The chain combines TRBV6-2 or TRBV6-3 with TRBJ2-3; D not resolved. Trimming stripped 5 bases from V and 6 bases from J, with 9 bases between. Germline CDR1 and CDR2: MNHEY and SVGEGT. This CDR3 comprises 12 residues. The CDR3 region is CASSQRADTQYF. CDR3 sequence (DNA): TGTGCCAGCAGTCAACGGGCCGATACGCAGTATTTT.

About this clone itself: Other nucleotide sequences from this sample produce the same CDR3. The chain employs TRBV7-3 and TRBJ1-1; 9 bases match TRBD1. V shed 5 bases and J 3 bases; nucleotides not matched to a gene: 4. The CDR3 covers 14 residues. The germline V gene encodes CDR1 SGHTA and CDR2 FQGTGA. The CDR3 bases are TGTGCCAGCAGCCTGACAGGGGGGGACACTGAAGCTTTCTTT. It codes for CASSLTGGDTEAFF.

This CDR3 reads CASTLGGATTYEQYF. The CDR3 coding sequence is TGCGCCAGCACCCTCGGGGGGGCAACCACCTACGAGCAGTACTTC. V gene TRBV5-1 combines with J gene TRBJ2-7, with 8 bases aligning to TRBD2. The CDR3 spans 15 residues. The V and J ends lost 6 bases and 2 bases, in that order; junction bases with no gene match: 10. Germline loops: CDR1 SGHRS, CDR2 YFSETQ. The complete variable domain, with remaining parts taken from reference TRBV5-1 and TRBJ2-7, reads KAGVTQTPRYLIKTRGQQVTLSCSPISGHRSVSWYQQTPGQGLQFLFEYFSETQRNKGNFPGRFSGRQFSNSRSEMNVSTLELGDSALYLCASTLGGATTYEQYFGPGTRLTVT.

V gene TRBV6-2 or TRBV6-3 combines with J gene TRBJ2-1; 7 bases fit TRBD2. The CDR3 spans 14 residues. Germline trimming cut 6 bases from V and 6 bases from J; bases unmatched to any gene: 8. Germline assignment: CDR1 MNHEY and CDR2 SVGEGT. The CDR3 protein is CASSRHGLVNEQFF. Written as DNA, the CDR3 is TGTGCCAGCAGCCGACATGGACTAGTCAATGAGCAGTTCTTC.